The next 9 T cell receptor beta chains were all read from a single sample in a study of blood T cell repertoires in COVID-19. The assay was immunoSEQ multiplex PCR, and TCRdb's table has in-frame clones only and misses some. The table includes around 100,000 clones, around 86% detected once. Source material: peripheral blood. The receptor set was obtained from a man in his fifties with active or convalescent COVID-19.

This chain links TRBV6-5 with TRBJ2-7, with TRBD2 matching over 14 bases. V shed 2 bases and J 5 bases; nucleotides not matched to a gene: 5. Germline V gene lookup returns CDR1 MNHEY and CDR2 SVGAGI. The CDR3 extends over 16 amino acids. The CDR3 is CASSYEGLAGAHEQYF. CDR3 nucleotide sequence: TGTGCCAGCAGTTACGAGGGACTAGCGGGGGCCCACGAGCAGTACTTC.

The CDR3 bases are TGTGCCAGCAGCCGTGGACAGCTCAATCAGCCCCAGCATTTT. Its protein is CASSRGQLNQPQHF. V and J are TRBV7-9 and TRBJ1-5; possible D gene TRBD1, 6 bases. V was clipped by 5 bases and J by 3 bases, with 11 bases between them. This CDR3 is 14 amino acids long. CDR1 is SEHNR, CDR2 FQNEAQ, per germline (reference sequence). The full variable domain, its missing parts supplied by reference TRBV7-9 and TRBJ1-5, is DTGVSQNPRHKITKRGQNVTFRCDPISEHNRLYWYRQTLGQGPEFLTYFQNEAQLEKSRLLSDRFSAERPKGSFSTLEIQRTEQGDSAMYLCASSRGQLNQPQHFGDGTRLSIL.

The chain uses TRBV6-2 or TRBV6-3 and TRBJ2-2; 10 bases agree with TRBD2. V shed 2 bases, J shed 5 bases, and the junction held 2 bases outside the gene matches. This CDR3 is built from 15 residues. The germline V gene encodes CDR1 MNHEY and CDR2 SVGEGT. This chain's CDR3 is CASSYTSGDTGELFF. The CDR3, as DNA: TGTGCCAGCAGTTACACTAGCGGGGATACCGGGGAGCTGTTTTTT.

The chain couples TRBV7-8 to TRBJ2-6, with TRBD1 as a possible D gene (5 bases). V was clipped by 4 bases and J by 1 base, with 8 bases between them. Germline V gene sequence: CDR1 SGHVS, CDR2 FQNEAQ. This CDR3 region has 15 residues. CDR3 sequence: CASSYRQSGANVLTF. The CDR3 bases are TGTGCCAGCAGCTATCGACAGTCTGGGGCCAACGTCCTGACTTTC.

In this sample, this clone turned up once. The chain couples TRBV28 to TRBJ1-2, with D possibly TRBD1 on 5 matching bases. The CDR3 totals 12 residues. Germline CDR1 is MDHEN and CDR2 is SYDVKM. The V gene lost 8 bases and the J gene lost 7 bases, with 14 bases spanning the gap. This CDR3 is CASATGNSGYTF. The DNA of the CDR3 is TGTGCCAGCGCCACAGGAAACAGTGGCTACACCTTC.

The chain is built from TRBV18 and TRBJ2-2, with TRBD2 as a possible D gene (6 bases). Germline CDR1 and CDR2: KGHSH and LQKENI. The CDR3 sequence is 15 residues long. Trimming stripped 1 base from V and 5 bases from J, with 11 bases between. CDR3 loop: CASSPLEAGTGELFF. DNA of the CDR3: TGTGCCAGCTCACCACTCGAGGCGGGAACCGGGGAGCTGTTTTTT.

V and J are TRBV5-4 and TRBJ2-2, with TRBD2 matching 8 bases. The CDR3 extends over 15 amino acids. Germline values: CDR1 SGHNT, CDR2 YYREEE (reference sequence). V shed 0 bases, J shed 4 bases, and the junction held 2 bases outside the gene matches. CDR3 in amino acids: CASSLDLAGTGELFF. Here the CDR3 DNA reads TGTGCCAGCAGCTTGGATCTAGCGGGCACCGGGGAGCTGTTTTTT.

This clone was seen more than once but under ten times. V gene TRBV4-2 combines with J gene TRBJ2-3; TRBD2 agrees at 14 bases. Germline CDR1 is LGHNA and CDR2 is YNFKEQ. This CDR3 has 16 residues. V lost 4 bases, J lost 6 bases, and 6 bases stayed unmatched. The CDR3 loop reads CASSPGLAGDIDTQYF. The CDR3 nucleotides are TGTGCCAGCAGCCCGGGACTAGCGGGGGACATCGATACGCAGTATTTT.

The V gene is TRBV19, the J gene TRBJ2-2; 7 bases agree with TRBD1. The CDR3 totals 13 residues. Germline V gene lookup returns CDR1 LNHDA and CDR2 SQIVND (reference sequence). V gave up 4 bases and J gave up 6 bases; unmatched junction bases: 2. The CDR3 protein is CASSTTGAGELFF. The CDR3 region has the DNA TGTGCCAGTAGTACCACAGGGGCCGGGGAGCTGTTTTTT.